This T cell receptor beta chain was identified during a study of blood T cells in healthy people across ages. PBMCs were isolated at a quantity of at least 6 million per sample. The use of a sample-barcoded 5' primer and a J-beta primer mix characterized a second PCR of about 7 to 12 cycles. Through a template-switch adaptor with 12 random nucleotides, each cDNA molecule received a tag. Each sample yielded at least 3 million CDR3-containing paired-end reads. A single record per CDR3 protein comes from TCRdb applying MiXCR to the 5' RACE reads. Seen here are approximately 690,000 distinct CDR3 sequences, roughly 50% observed once, and the top ten hold around 37%. Notes on this clonotype: Its specificity is unknown.

V was trimmed by 7 bases and J by 0 bases, leaving 13 bases between them. CDR1 MDHEN and CDR2 SYDVKM come from the germline V gene. CDR3 size: 14 residues. Findings of the study overall: Age brought a roughly linear fall in TCR beta diversity measured per million T cells.

Sequenced: blood. This chain connects TRBV28 to TRBJ2-7; D call uncertain. The TCR was taken from a man aged 55-75 years in good health. In nucleotides, the CDR3 is TGTGCCAGCACCCCATCCGCAAACTCCTACGAGCAGTACTTC. Amino acid sequence: CASTPSANSYEQYF. Based on the CDR3 plus reference TRBV28 and TRBJ2-7, the full variable domain is DVKVTQSSRYLVKRTGEKVFLECVQDMDHENMFWYRQDPGLGLRLIYFSYDVKMKEKGDIPEGYSVSREKKERFSLILESASTNQTSMYLCASTPSANSYEQYFGPGTRLTVT.